This TCR beta chain was found in a study of monozygotic twins with inflammatory bowel disease. As to this clonotype: The antigen is not known.

General observations from the study: Discrimination among different T cell subtypes was not achievable. TCRbeta diversity (inverse Simpson) was lower in IBD patients than in healthy co-twins. For IBD, no single strong associated signal or clonotype was supported.

This CDR3 is 17 amino acids long. Template switching appended UMIs that held a 6-nucleotide sample barcode. TCRdb processed the 5' RACE reads again and assigns one entry to each CDR3 protein, with no DNA. In all, the sample yields approximately 85,000 distinct CDR3 sequences. Material: blood. The chain carries TRBV12-3 or TRBV12-4 and TRBJ2-1; TCRdb names TRBD1, which stays unverified in the absence of DNA. The receptor was isolated from a human donor with ulcerative colitis or Crohn's disease, or a healthy co-twin of an affected twin (not recorded which). CDR3: CASSPGEGKYSFNEQFF.